This T cell receptor (beta chain) came from a study of cytomegalovirus exposure and HLA in healthy donors. The length of the CDR3 is 16 residues. Trimming removed 4 bases from V and 0 bases from J; junction bases left unmatched: 8. Germline loops: CDR1 SGHNT, CDR2 YYREEE (reference sequence). Study-wide results and limits: Subsequent analysis of the 100 to 150 validation repertoires found a tendency for first-cohort TCR clusters to co-occur.

About this clone itself: Its target is unknown.

The data were produced by immunoSEQ multiplex PCR, yet TCRdb's version contains in-frame clones alone and is incomplete. Counted here are roughly 120,000 clones, roughly 90% occurring once; the ten biggest clones make up about 6.9%. Sequencing was done on a sample of PBMCs. V is TRBV5-4 and J is TRBJ2-5; 8 bases line up with TRBD1. The origin of this receptor is a woman in her late teens or twenties in good health and CMV-seropositive. CDR3 sequence (DNA): TGTGCCAGCAGCCCCGGGACAGGATGGTACCAAGAGACCCAGTACTTC. Translating gives CASSPGTGWYQETQYF.